The rows below give T cell receptor beta chains drawn from one sample of a study of T cells after yellow fever vaccination. TCRdb ran MiXCR on the 5' RACE reads and lists one entry per CDR3 protein. The table records 150,000 to 200,000 distinct CDR3 sequences, roughly 9.6% of them present only once. Sequences were derived from CD8+ T cells sorted from PBMCs, sampled 15 days after the yellow fever booster vaccination. The receptor set was obtained from a man aged 18 to 29 who received the YFV17D yellow fever vaccine. Both conserved end residues are trimmed from each CDR3. Fields, in order: J gene, V gene, CDR3 protein.

J gene: TRBJ2-7; V gene: TRBV5-6; CDR3 protein: ASSLFSSLYEQY
J gene: TRBJ2-4; V gene: TRBV5-4; CDR3 protein: ASSLFGDRGGGPGIQY
J gene: TRBJ2-1; V gene: TRBV21-1; CDR3 protein: ASNLRTVQHNEQF
J gene: TRBJ2-7; V gene: TRBV10-3; CDR3 protein: AISPPGQAAYEQY
J gene: TRBJ2-6; V gene: TRBV27; CDR3 protein: ASSSPPGKEVPSGANVLT
J gene: TRBJ1-1; V gene: TRBV12-3/TRBV12-4; CDR3 protein: ASRPPGPSNTEAF
J gene: TRBJ2-2; V gene: TRBV6-5; CDR3 protein: ASRGGRLTGELF
J gene: TRBJ1-6; V gene: TRBV12-3/TRBV12-4; CDR3 protein: ASRDRGGSYNSPLH
J gene: TRBJ2-3; V gene: TRBV27; CDR3 protein: ASSSTRTEESTDTQY
J gene: TRBJ2-2; V gene: TRBV29-1; CDR3 protein: SVGDRGELF
J gene: TRBJ2-7; V gene: TRBV14; CDR3 protein: ASSQGQGLGYEQY
J gene: TRBJ1-5; V gene: TRBV7-9; CDR3 protein: ASSSSDSNQPQH
J gene: TRBJ2-1; V gene: TRBV9; CDR3 protein: ASSPSGGYSYNEQF
J gene: TRBJ1-4; V gene: TRBV7-6; CDR3 protein: ASSSSQDRVREKLF
J gene: TRBJ1-5; V gene: TRBV6-1; CDR3 protein: ASRFGIPSQPQH
J gene: TRBJ2-1; V gene: TRBV4-3; CDR3 protein: ASSQDGSGSYNEQF
J gene: TRBJ2-6; V gene: TRBV12-5; CDR3 protein: ASGFLSGSFSGANVLT
J gene: TRBJ1-1; V gene: TRBV6-2/TRBV6-3; CDR3 protein: ASSYSSQDMNTEAF
J gene: TRBJ2-3; V gene: TRBV27; CDR3 protein: ASSLILTDTQY
J gene: TRBJ1-1; V gene: TRBV5-1; CDR3 protein: ASSYPPTGNTEAF
J gene: TRBJ1-2; V gene: TRBV6-6; CDR3 protein: ASSLGPYGYT
J gene: TRBJ1-1; V gene: TRBV18; CDR3 protein: ASSPQTTEAF
J gene: TRBJ2-5; V gene: TRBV11-2; CDR3 protein: ASSSGTGQETQY
J gene: TRBJ1-5; V gene: TRBV12-3/TRBV12-4; CDR3 protein: ASRQGNQPQH
J gene: TRBJ2-3; V gene: TRBV4-3; CDR3 protein: ASSQDVGPSGARLSTDTQY
J gene: TRBJ2-7; V gene: TRBV20-1; CDR3 protein: SAEIVVGEQY
J gene: TRBJ2-3; V gene: TRBV6-2/TRBV6-3; CDR3 protein: ASSPTVRTSTDTQY
J gene: TRBJ2-5; V gene: TRBV7-9; CDR3 protein: ASSLNFQETQY
J gene: TRBJ1-5; V gene: TRBV9; CDR3 protein: ASSANSGQPQH
J gene: TRBJ2-3; V gene: TRBV29-1; CDR3 protein: SVEVEGPADTQY
J gene: TRBJ2-7; V gene: TRBV7-6; CDR3 protein: ASSLAGQGSYEQY
J gene: TRBJ1-6; V gene: TRBV10-2; CDR3 protein: ASSPAGFADNSPLH
J gene: TRBJ2-2; V gene: TRBV12-3/TRBV12-4; CDR3 protein: ASTVGQGNTGELF
J gene: TRBJ2-1; V gene: TRBV7-9; CDR3 protein: ASRTGSVIQNEQF
J gene: TRBJ2-5; V gene: TRBV6-2/TRBV6-3; CDR3 protein: ASSSSEVQETQY
J gene: TRBJ2-2; V gene: TRBV5-1; CDR3 protein: ASSLVHPGGELF
J gene: TRBJ2-7; V gene: TRBV4-3; CDR3 protein: ASSQDARGSGNEQY
J gene: TRBJ1-3; V gene: TRBV12-3/TRBV12-4; CDR3 protein: ASSTFRGNTIY
J gene: TRBJ2-1; V gene: TRBV14; CDR3 protein: ASSQGAGRQGNEQF
J gene: TRBJ2-3; V gene: TRBV28; CDR3 protein: ASSFRDGVTDTQY
J gene: TRBJ2-1; V gene: TRBV6-2/TRBV6-3; CDR3 protein: ASSYYATLAENEQF
J gene: TRBJ2-3; V gene: TRBV7-8; CDR3 protein: ASSEGTSLSTDTQY
J gene: TRBJ2-1; V gene: TRBV7-8; CDR3 protein: ASSLWGLADNEQF
J gene: TRBJ2-3; V gene: TRBV6-1; CDR3 protein: ASSAGLAADTQY
J gene: TRBJ2-5; V gene: TRBV6-2/TRBV6-3; CDR3 protein: ASTPLGQGVRETQY
J gene: TRBJ2-3; V gene: TRBV5-4; CDR3 protein: ASSVEGGGTDTQY
J gene: TRBJ1-2; V gene: TRBV25-1; CDR3 protein: ASSWGQGAGGYT
J gene: TRBJ1-1; V gene: TRBV7-6; CDR3 protein: ASSPEAQSTEAF
J gene: TRBJ2-3; V gene: TRBV7-9; CDR3 protein: ASSFPTVGTDTQY
J gene: TRBJ1-1; V gene: TRBV4-1; CDR3 protein: ASSTRTGPEAF
J gene: TRBJ1-1; V gene: TRBV7-9; CDR3 protein: ASSWGEDTEAF
J gene: TRBJ2-7; V gene: TRBV29-1; CDR3 protein: SFYGQGAYEQY
J gene: TRBJ2-3; V gene: TRBV12-3/TRBV12-4; CDR3 protein: ASSPSGGVADTQY
J gene: TRBJ2-6; V gene: TRBV7-8; CDR3 protein: ASSHGTLDFSGANVLT
J gene: TRBJ2-3; V gene: TRBV4-2; CDR3 protein: ASSPTWMGLGQGTDTQY
J gene: TRBJ1-3; V gene: TRBV6-5; CDR3 protein: ASSYSTGSGNTIY
J gene: TRBJ2-5; V gene: TRBV5-4; CDR3 protein: ASSLPSNPSETQY
J gene: TRBJ2-7; V gene: TRBV29-1; CDR3 protein: SVAPSGGAYEQY
J gene: TRBJ2-7; V gene: TRBV12-3/TRBV12-4; CDR3 protein: ASSALKGSTGEQY
J gene: TRBJ1-2; V gene: TRBV7-2; CDR3 protein: ASSFADRGTYYGYT